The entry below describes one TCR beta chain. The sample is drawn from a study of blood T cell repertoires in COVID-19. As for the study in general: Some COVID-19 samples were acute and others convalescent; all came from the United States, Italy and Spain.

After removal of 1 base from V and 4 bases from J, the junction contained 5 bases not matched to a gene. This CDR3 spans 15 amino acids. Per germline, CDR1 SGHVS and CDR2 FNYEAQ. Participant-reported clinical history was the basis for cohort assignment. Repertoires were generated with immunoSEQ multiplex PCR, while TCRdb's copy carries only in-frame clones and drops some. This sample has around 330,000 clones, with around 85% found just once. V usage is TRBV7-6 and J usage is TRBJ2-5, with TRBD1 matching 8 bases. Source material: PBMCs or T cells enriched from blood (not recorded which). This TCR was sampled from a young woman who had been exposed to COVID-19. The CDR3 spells CASSLGTGIPETQYF. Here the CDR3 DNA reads TGTGCCAGCAGCTTAGGGACAGGGATCCCAGAGACCCAGTACTTC. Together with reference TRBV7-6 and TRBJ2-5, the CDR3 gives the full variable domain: GAGVSQSPRYKVTKRGQDVALRCDPISGHVSLYWYRQALGQGPEFLTYFNYEAQQDKSGLPNDRFSAERPEGSISTLTIQRTEQRDSAMYRCASSLGTGIPETQYFGPGTRLLVL.